This T cell receptor (beta chain) was sequenced for a study of blood T cell repertoires in COVID-19. Looking at the study overall: PBMCs, B-cell-depleted T cells, or T cells were the source of the cDNA or gDNA that made up the material.

Per the original methods: How many nucleated cells were present was estimated from reference gene primer amplification. Generated by immunoSEQ multiplex PCR, the TCRdb table keeps only in-frame clones and is missing some. That table furnishes V, J and clone size, whereas the DNA furnished D and trimming. The table records some 170,000 clones, 80% to 90% of them present only once. Recruitment covered fewer than 25 US areas and drew participants whose ages spanned roughly 18 to 100 years. Donors were grouped by their self-reported clinical history. The material sequenced was PBMCs or T cells enriched from blood (not recorded which). The receptor was isolated from a man aged 50 or older who had recovered from COVID-19.

For the CDR3, the DNA is TGTGCCAGCACACAGGGAACCTATGGCTACACCTTC. This translates into CASTQGTYGYTF. The chain uses TRBV6-5 and TRBJ1-2; D possibly corresponds to TRBD1 (6 bases). CDR1 and CDR2 from the germline V gene are MNHEY and SVGAGI. This CDR3 is 12 amino acids long. The V end was cut by 7 bases, the J end by 4 bases, with 10 bases between.